The rows below give T cell receptor beta chains drawn from one sample of a study of shared clonotypes between healthy human individuals. Data came from immunoSEQ multiplex PCR; TCRdb stores just in-frame clones and leaves some out. The data hold approximately 740,000 clones, with roughly 70% observed a single time. What was sequenced was memory CD4+ T cells sorted from blood. The receptors stem from a woman in her 30s in good health. Both conserved end residues are part of each CDR3. The D gene is left open where the match is weak. Some rows mark clone size as missing; the rest say once, few, many or name a class of expanded clone.

>TRBV18|TRBJ2-3|NA|NA
TGTGCCAGCTCAAGCACTAGCTCCCCCACAGATACGCAGTATTTT
CASSSTSSPTDTQYF
>TRBV5-1|TRBJ2-2|NA|NA
TGCGCCAGCAGCTGGGGGACTGACACCGGGGAGCTGTTTTTT
CASSWGTDTGELFF
>TRBV9|TRBJ1-4|few|TRBD1
TGTGCCAGCAGCGTAGCACAGGGGCCTGCTAATGAAAAACTGTTTTTT
CASSVAQGPANEKLFF
>TRBV6-5|TRBJ2-3|NA|TRBD1
TGTGCCAGCAGTCTGTTTGAGGGGGCGGCAGATACGCAGTATTTT
CASSLFEGAADTQYF
>TRBV7-8|TRBJ1-1|NA|NA
TGTGCCAGCAGCGTACTGGACAGTCCTGCTCGAGCTTTCTTT
CASSVLDSPARAFF
>TRBV5-1|TRBJ2-7|few|TRBD2
TGCGCCAGCAGCTTGAAGGCGGGAGGGCCCTACGAGCAGTACTTC
CASSLKAGGPYEQYF
>TRBV7-2|TRBJ2-7|NA|TRBD2
TGTGCCAGCAGCTTAGCCGCCCCTAGCGGGCATAGGGAGCAGTACTTC
CASSLAAPSGHREQYF
>TRBV27|TRBJ2-7|once|TRBD1
TGTGCCAGCGCATACGGACGCACAGGGGTGCACTCCTACGAGCAGTACTTC
CASAYGRTGVHSYEQYF
>TRBV10-3|TRBJ2-5|few|NA
TGTGCCATCAGTGAGTCGAAAGAGACCCAGTACTTC
CAISESKETQYF
>TRBV10-3|TRBJ2-5|NA|NA
TGTGCCATCAGTGATATGGGGGGACAGCAAGAGACCCAGTACTTC
CAISDMGGQQETQYF
>TRBV5-1|TRBJ2-6|once|NA
TGCGCCAGCAGCTTAGGGGCCTCTGGGGCCAACGTCCTGACTTTC
CASSLGASGANVLTF
>TRBV7-3|TRBJ2-5|NA|NA
TGTGCCAGCAGCTTTCAGGCGAACCAAGAGACCCAGTACTTC
CASSFQANQETQYF
>TRBV28|TRBJ1-1|NA|TRBD1
TGTGCCAGCAGTTTCACAGGGGGGGAGAACACTGAAGCTTTCTTT
CASSFTGGENTEAFF
>TRBV6-5|TRBJ1-3|NA|NA
TGTGCCAGTCCTAGTTACGTGGGAGACACCATATATTTT
CASPSYVGDTIYF
>TRBV4-1|TRBJ1-1|NA|NA
TGCGCCAGCAGCCAAGGAGCGGGGGATAACACTGAAGCTTTCTTT
CASSQGAGDNTEAFF
>TRBV6-5|TRBJ2-7|few|NA
TGTGCCAGCAGTTACCCGGGCAGGGCCTACGAGCAGTACTTC
CASSYPGRAYEQYF
>TRBV6-1|TRBJ1-2|NA|NA
TGTGCCAGCAGTGAAGCAGGGAATGGCTACACCTTC
CASSEAGNGYTF
>TRBV9|TRBJ2-1|NA|TRBD2
TGTGCCAGCAGCGCCAGCTTACTAGCGGGAGGGGTCAATGAGCAGTTCTTC
CASSASLLAGGVNEQFF
>TRBV29-1|TRBJ2-7|NA|NA
TGCAGCGCCACCGGGCAGGGCTTCGAGCAGTACTTC
CSATGQGFEQYF
>TRBV11-3|TRBJ2-2|NA|NA
TGTGCCAGCAGCACCACGAACACCGGGGAGCTGTTTTTT
CASSTTNTGELFF
>TRBV6-1|TRBJ2-3|NA|NA
TGTGCCAGCAGTAAACTGACTAGGTCAGATACGCAGTATTTT
CASSKLTRSDTQYF
>TRBV27|TRBJ2-3|NA|TRBD1
TGTGCCAGCAGTCCGGGACAGGGGACAGATACGCAGTATTTT
CASSPGQGTDTQYF
>TRBV7-9|TRBJ1-1|few|TRBD1
TGTGCCAGCAGCCGGAGGACAGGGGGCATAACTGAAGCTTTCTTT
CASSRRTGGITEAFF
>TRBV28|TRBJ2-7|few|NA
TGTGCCAGCAGTTTATGGGGGGGAGGCGACGAGCAGTACTTC
CASSLWGGGDEQYF
>TRBV28|TRBJ1-1|NA|TRBD1
TGTGCCAGCAGTCGGGGACAGGGTGGGGCTTTCTTT
CASSRGQGGAFF
>TRBV19|TRBJ2-7|NA|NA
TGTGCCAGTAGTATTGTAGGAGCCGGGCGGTACGAGCAGTACTTC
CASSIVGAGRYEQYF
>TRBV18|TRBJ2-1|NA|NA
TGTGCCAGCTCACCACAAAGGGACAACTACAATGAGCAGTTCTTC
CASSPQRDNYNEQFF
>TRBV2|TRBJ1-4|NA|NA
TGTGCCAGCTGTGGCAGGGCAACTAATGAAAAACTGTTTTTT
CASCGRATNEKLFF
>TRBV2|TRBJ1-6|NA|TRBD1
TGTGCCAGTTCCGGACAGGCCAATAATTCACCCCTCCACTTT
CASSGQANNSPLHF
>TRBV7-8|TRBJ2-7|NA|TRBD1
TGTGCCAGCAGCTTAGGCAGGGGGCGGTCCTACGAGCAGTACTTC
CASSLGRGRSYEQYF
>TRBV7-8|TRBJ2-2|NA|TRBD1
TGTGCCAGCAGCTTATTTGGGACAGGGAACACCGGGGAGCTGTTTTTT
CASSLFGTGNTGELFF
>TRBV7-2|TRBJ2-5|NA|TRBD2
TGTGCCAGCAGATCAGGACTAGCGGGAGGGGGGGAGACCCAGTACTTC
CASRSGLAGGGETQYF
>TRBV19|TRBJ1-2|NA|NA
TGTGCCAGTAGTATAGGGGCGGACCCGCCTAATAACTATGGCTACACCTTC
CASSIGADPPNNYGYTF
>TRBV28|TRBJ1-2|few|TRBD1
TGTGCCAGCAGTTCGGGACAGGGGGTGAGTTCGGCCTTC
CASSSGQGVSSAF
>TRBV25-1|TRBJ2-1|NA|NA
TGTGCCAGCAGTGAAAATCTCCCCAGGGATCTTGGGGAGGAGCAGTTCTTC
CASSENLPRDLGEEQFF
>TRBV28|TRBJ1-5|NA|TRBD1
TGTGCCAGCAGTTTATCCGCGGGACAGGGTGGTCAGCCCCAGCATTTT
CASSLSAGQGGQPQHF
>TRBV15|TRBJ2-5|NA|NA
TGTGCCACCAGCAGAGATCGGGTAGGAGAGACCCAGTACTTC
CATSRDRVGETQYF
>TRBV6-1|TRBJ2-7|few|TRBD1
TGTGCCAGCAGTGCAGGGGGCGCGTTATACGAGCAGTACTTC
CASSAGGALYEQYF
>TRBV7-6|TRBJ1-1|NA|NA
TGTGCCACACGACTCAGGGGAGAGAACACTGAAGCTTTCTTT
CATRLRGENTEAFF
>TRBV27|TRBJ1-1|once|TRBD1
TGTGCCAGCAGTAAATGGACAGGGTTCAGGAGTAAGACTGAAGCTTTCTTT
CASSKWTGFRSKTEAFF
>TRBV27|TRBJ2-7|NA|TRBD2
TGTGCCAGCAGTTTGCTGCGACTAGCGGGAGATTACGAGCAGTACTTC
CASSLLRLAGDYEQYF
>TRBV28|TRBJ2-7|NA|TRBD2
TGTGCCAGCAGTCCAGGGACTAGCGGAACATACGAGCAGTACTTC
CASSPGTSGTYEQYF
>TRBV28|TRBJ1-5|NA|TRBD1
TGTGCCAGCAGTTCCACCACAGGGGCCGATCAGCCCCAGCATTTT
CASSSTTGADQPQHF
>TRBV28|TRBJ2-7|NA|TRBD2
TGTGCCAGCAGTCAACAACTAGCGGGAAGCTCCTACGAGCAGTACTTC
CASSQQLAGSSYEQYF
>TRBV19|TRBJ2-1|NA|TRBD1
TGTGCCAGTAAGCTTGCCGGGACAGGGGTCTACAATGAGCAGTTCTTC
CASKLAGTGVYNEQFF
>TRBV7-6|TRBJ2-7|few|TRBD2
TGTGCCAGCAGCTTAGGGACGGGACTAGCGGGAGGGCAGGGCGAGCAGTACTTC
CASSLGTGLAGGQGEQYF
>TRBV2|TRBJ1-2|NA|NA
TGTGCCAGCAGAGCTGGTGGTGGTAACTATGGCTACACCTTC
CASRAGGGNYGYTF
>TRBV6-6|TRBJ2-7|NA|TRBD1
TGTGCCAGCAGCCAAGGACAGGGGCAGACCTACGAGCAGTACTTC
CASSQGQGQTYEQYF
>TRBV7-9|TRBJ2-2|NA|NA
TGTGCCAGCACCCCTACGATCAACACCGGGGAGCTGTTTTTT
CASTPTINTGELFF